This entry lists 4 T cell receptor beta chains sequenced from one sample in a study of neoadjuvant nivolumab and ipilimumab in lung cancer. Data came from immunoSEQ multiplex PCR; TCRdb stores just in-frame clones and leaves some out. Of 25,000 to 35,000 clones in the sample, more than 85% were seen once. This sample comprised peripheral blood, obtained after neoadjuvant nivolumab, alone or with ipilimumab, at or shortly before surgery. The receptors stem from an adult with non-small cell lung cancer.

This sequence joins TRBV5-5 and TRBJ1-5; a possible D gene is TRBD1 (5 bases). Per the germline V gene, CDR1 is SGHKS and CDR2 is YYEKEE (reference sequence). There are 16 residues in the CDR3. Trimming left V 4 bases short and J 1 base short, with 15 bases between. CDR3 bases: TGTGCCAGCAGCCCTTACAGGATAGGAAGCAATCAGCCCCAGCATTTT. It yields the protein CASSPYRIGSNQPQHF.

The genes are TRBV6-1 and TRBJ2-7, with D possibly being TRBD2 (7 bases). Trimming cost V 4 bases and J 5 bases, with 15 bases left between them. The CDR3 contains 14 residues. CDR1 is MNHNS, CDR2 SASEGT, per germline. Here the CDR3 reads CASSAGRGADEQYF. For the CDR3, the DNA is TGTGCCAGCAGTGCGGGCCGGGGGGCCGACGAGCAGTACTTC.

CDR3 loop: CSVQTGTNTEAFF. DNA of the CDR3: TGCAGCGTTCAGACAGGGACGAACACTGAAGCTTTCTTT. The rearrangement joins TRBV29-1 to TRBJ1-1, with 7 bases aligning to TRBD1. Germline V gene sequence: CDR1 SQVTM, CDR2 ANQGSEA. V dropped 5 bases and J dropped 1; count of bases not matched to a gene: 4. The CDR3 totals 13 residues.

In this sample, this clone turned up once. This chain joins TRBV5-1 and TRBJ2-7; maybe TRBD2 (6 bases). The CDR3 contains 16 residues. Trimming pared 1 base from V and 0 bases from J, leaving 14 bases between. Germline V gene lookup returns CDR1 SGHRS and CDR2 YFSETQ. The CDR3 spells CASSLWGGASSYEQYF. The CDR3 DNA sequence: TGCGCCAGCAGCTTGTGGGGCGGGGCAAGCTCCTACGAGCAGTACTTC.